A single sample gave rise to the 27 T cell receptor beta chains below, sequenced in a study of lymphopenia after photon versus proton radiotherapy. Produced via immunoSEQ multiplex PCR; TCRdb's table is partial and in-frame only. Among 4,900 or so clones listed, about 91% were seen once. Sequenced here: peripheral blood, sampled from a patient treated with photon-based radiotherapy. The receptors stem from an elderly man with cholangiocarcinoma.

The chain couples TRBV7-6 to TRBJ2-3; possible D gene TRBD2, 5 bases. V was cut by 1 base and J by 4 bases, with 12 bases left in between. Germline CDR1 SGHVS, CDR2 FNYEAQ. This CDR3 has 15 residues. The CDR3 here is CASSLGNARADTQYF. For the CDR3, the DNA is TGTGCCAGCAGCTTAGGTAACGCGCGGGCAGATACGCAGTATTTT.

This rearrangement joins TRBV4-1 to TRBJ2-3; D remains unclear. V lost 0 bases and J lost 3, with 13 bases in between. Germline V gene lookup returns CDR1 MGHRA and CDR2 YSYEKL. The CDR3 is 16 residues long. The CDR3 loop reads CASSQEKGVRTDTQYF. The CDR3 region has the DNA TGCGCCAGCAGCCAAGAAAAGGGTGTAAGGACAGATACGCAGTATTTT.

The CDR3, as DNA: TGTGCCAGCAGTTTATCGACAGGGGGCAGGTACGAGCAGTACTTC. This codes for CASSLSTGGRYEQYF. The V gene is TRBV27, the J gene TRBJ2-7, with TRBD1 matching over 10 bases. V shed 0 bases and J 4 bases; nucleotides not matched to a gene: 3. Germline CDR1 is MNHEY and CDR2 is SMNVEV (reference sequence). The CDR3 is made up of 15 amino acids.

The chain couples TRBV9 to TRBJ2-1, with a tentative D call TRBD1 (6 bases). Germline V lookup: CDR1 SGDLS, CDR2 YYNGEE. V lost 2 bases to trimming and J lost 6 bases, with 15 bases between them. The CDR3 contains 15 residues. The CDR3 bases are TGTGCCAGCAGCGTTGGGGGCACGGGTAGCAATGAGCAGTTCTTC. Translating gives CASSVGGTGSNEQFF.

This clone was seen a handful of times. CDR3 bases: TGCGCCAGCAGCGGGGGACAGGGCAACACCGGGGAGCTGTTTTTT. Amino acid sequence: CASSGGQGNTGELFF. V and J are TRBV5-1 and TRBJ2-2, with 9 bases that match TRBD1. The CDR3 is 15 residues long. V dropped 4 bases and J dropped 2; count of bases not matched to a gene: 3. CDR1 and CDR2 from the germline V gene are SGHRS and YFSETQ.

Notes on this clone: This sample also contains other DNA sequences that code for the same CDR3. V gene TRBV19 combines with J gene TRBJ2-2, with TRBD2 matching over 7 bases. The length of the CDR3 is 14 residues. Germline CDR1 reads LNHDA; CDR2 reads SQIVND (reference sequence). V lost 7 bases to trimming and J lost 7 bases; unmatched junction nucleotides: 9. The chain's CDR3 is CASNTPGGDGELFF. CDR3 in DNA: TGTGCCAGTAACACGCCGGGGGGAGACGGGGAGCTGTTTTTT.

This chain links TRBV9 with TRBJ1-2; 9 bases agree with TRBD1. V dropped 2 bases and J dropped 2; count of bases not matched to a gene: 4. The CDR3 is 15 residues long. Germline V lookup: CDR1 SGDLS, CDR2 YYNGEE. For the CDR3, the DNA is TGTGCCAGCAGCGTTAGGGACAGGGCCAACTATGGCTACACCTTC. It is translated as CASSVRDRANYGYTF.

The chain combines TRBV21-1 with TRBJ2-3; the table's D call TRBD2 went unverified against the DNA. TRBV21-1 is marked as a pseudogene. The length of the CDR3 is 20 residues. The CDR3 region is CASSKTIAGANPIHTDTQYF. In nucleotides, the CDR3 is TGTGCCAGCAGCAAGACAATAGCGGGGGCCAACCCTATTCACACAGATACGCAGTATTTT.

This chain joins TRBV19 and TRBJ2-3; D is tentatively TRBD1 or TRBD2 (5 bases each). Trimming took 2 bases from V and 2 from J, leaving 17 bases between them. This CDR3 spans 17 amino acids. In germline, CDR1 is LNHDA, CDR2 SQIVND (reference sequence). The CDR3 bases are TGTGCCAGTAGTATATTAAGGGACGGCGAATACACAGATACGCAGTATTTT. Amino acids: CASSILRDGEYTDTQYF.

The V call is TRBV28, the J call TRBJ2-1; D is possibly TRBD2 (5 bases). V lost 2 bases and J lost 3, with 8 bases in between. Germline V CDR1 and CDR2: MDHEN, SYDVKM. This CDR3 region has 14 residues. Written as DNA, the CDR3 is TGTGCCAGCAGTTTAAGAGGGCGCTACAATGAGCAGTTCTTC. It encodes CASSLRGRYNEQFF.

The J gene is TRBJ1-5, the V gene TRBV4-2; a weak D match, TRBD1 (5 bases). V was cut by 9 bases and J by 3 bases, with 12 bases left in between. This CDR3 has 13 amino acids. The germline V gene has CDR1 LGHNA and CDR2 YNFKEQ. This CDR3 is CASRGDLNQPQHF. DNA for the CDR3: TGTGCCAGTCGAGGGGATCTCAATCAGCCCCAGCATTTT.

The chain couples TRBV28 to TRBJ2-3; possible D gene TRBD2, 5 bases. V was cut by 4 bases and J by 2 bases, with 10 bases left in between. Germline V gene lookup returns CDR1 MDHEN and CDR2 SYDVKM. CDR3 length equals 14 residues. The CDR3 reads CASSSGSVTDTQYF. In DNA, the CDR3 is TGTGCCAGCAGTTCGGGGTCGGTCACAGATACGCAGTATTTT.

V usage is TRBV6-5 and J usage is TRBJ2-1; weak D call: TRBD1 (6 bases). With 7 bases removed from V and 3 bases from J, the gap between germline ends came to 10 bases. From germline, CDR1 is MNHEY and CDR2 SVGAGI. The CDR3 runs 13 residues. This chain's CDR3 is CASKGVGYNEQFF. The DNA for the CDR3 is TGTGCCAGCAAGGGGGTTGGCTACAATGAGCAGTTCTTC.

This rearrangement joins TRBV11-3 to TRBJ1-1; D possibly corresponds to TRBD1 (5 bases). With 0 bases removed from V and 1 base from J, the gap between germline ends came to 12 bases. The CDR3 totals 16 residues. CDR1 and CDR2 from the germline V gene are SGHNT and YENEEA. CDR3 residues: CASSLDRGGPNTEAFF. Written as DNA, the CDR3 is TGTGCCAGCAGCTTAGATCGGGGCGGCCCGAACACTGAAGCTTTCTTT.

The V call is TRBV6-5, the J call TRBJ1-6; D not certain. The CDR3 extends over 14 amino acids. V was trimmed by 2 bases and J by 10 bases, leaving 12 bases between them. Germline V gene sequence: CDR1 MNHEY, CDR2 SVGAGI. This CDR3 reads CASSYGGFGSPLHF. CDR3 nucleotides: TGTGCCAGCAGTTACGGCGGTTTCGGGTCACCCCTCCACTTT.

The rearrangement uses TRBV19 and TRBJ2-1, with D tentatively TRBD2 (6 bases). V lost 4 bases, J lost 0 bases, and 10 bases lay in between. CDR1 and CDR2 from the germline V gene are LNHDA and SQIVND (reference sequence). The CDR3 sequence is 15 residues long. The CDR3 nucleotides are TGTGCCAGTAGTACCGGACTAACCTCCTACAATGAGCAGTTCTTC. Translation: CASSTGLTSYNEQFF.

The chain is built from TRBV6-6 and TRBJ2-7; D perhaps matches TRBD1 (5 bases). CDR1 is MNHNY, CDR2 SVGAGI, per germline (reference sequence). The CDR3 is made up of 12 amino acids. V dropped 2 bases and J dropped 3 bases, with 5 bases sitting between them. The CDR3 region has the DNA TGTGCCAGCAGTTACCAGGGCTACGAGCAGTACTTC. Translated: CASSYQGYEQYF.

The CDR3 nucleotides read TGTGCCAGTAGTCCTGGCGGCTCTGGAAACACCATATATTTT. Protein product: CASSPGGSGNTIYF. The chain has TRBV19 and TRBJ1-3; D call uncertain. Per the germline V gene, CDR1 is LNHDA and CDR2 is SQIVND (reference sequence). V lost 5 bases to trimming and J lost 0 bases, with 8 bases between them. The CDR3 length is 14 residues.

This clone came up a few times. The V and J genes are TRBV7-3 and TRBJ2-2; a weak D match, TRBD1 (5 bases). Germline CDR1 is SGHTA and CDR2 is FQGTGA. The CDR3 loop spans 16 amino acids. The ends were cut back, 4 bases at V and 1 base at J, with 13 bases in the middle. The CDR3 region has the DNA TGTGCCAGCAGCTCTTGGACACAACTGAACACCGGGGAGCTGTTTTTT. Its protein is CASSSWTQLNTGELFF.

The DNA of the CDR3 is TGTGCCAGCAGCGGGACAGGGGGTGAAGCAACTAATGAAAAACTGTTTTTT. Its protein product is CASSGTGGEATNEKLFF. V and J are TRBV28 and TRBJ1-4, with 11 bases that match TRBD1. Unmatched junction bases numbered 6, after V lost 6 bases and J lost 0 bases. The CDR3 has 17 amino acids. Looked up from germline, CDR1 is MDHEN and CDR2 is SYDVKM.

This chain joins TRBV2 and TRBJ2-7; 9 bases align to TRBD1. Trimming cost V 6 bases and J 6 bases; bases outside gene matches: 6. This CDR3 region has 13 residues. In germline, CDR1 is SNHLY, CDR2 FYNNEI. This CDR3 reads CASRDRGRGEQYF. CDR3 DNA sequence: TGTGCCAGCAGGGACAGGGGAAGGGGCGAGCAGTACTTC.

Here the CDR3 DNA reads TGTGCCAGCAGTGCTGGGCAGGGGGCAGATACGCAGTATTTT. Protein product: CASSAGQGADTQYF. The V and J genes are TRBV6-4 and TRBJ2-3; the match to TRBD1 covers 7 bases. J was trimmed by 4 bases and V by 4 bases; bases with no gene match: 5. Germline CDR1 MRHNA, CDR2 SNTAGT. CDR3 length equals 14 residues.

The rearrangement joins TRBV19 to TRBJ1-4; D is unresolved. The V end lost 2 bases, the J end lost 8 bases, and 12 bases lay between the germline ends. The CDR3 is 14 amino acids. Germline CDR1 and CDR2: LNHDA and SQIVND (reference sequence). CDR3 residues: CASSIRAVDEKLFF. CDR3 DNA sequence: TGTGCCAGTAGTATACGGGCAGTCGACGAAAAACTGTTTTTT. The variable domain in full, with the rest retrieved from reference TRBV19 and TRBJ1-4, is DGGITQSPKYLFRKEGQNVTLSCEQNLNHDAMYWYRQDPGQGLRLIYYSQIVNDFQKGDIAEGYSVSREKKESFPLTVTSAQKNPTAFYLCASSIRAVDEKLFFGSGTQLSVL.

The rearrangement links TRBV5-4 to TRBJ2-4; 11 bases agree with TRBD1. Losses at the gene ends were 3 bases for V and 1 base for J; bases not matched to a gene: 6. This CDR3 has 17 residues. Germline V lookup: CDR1 SGHNT, CDR2 YYREEE (reference sequence). CDR3: CASSSGTGGLAKNIQYF. The DNA for the CDR3 is TGTGCCAGCAGCTCGGGGACAGGGGGTCTGGCCAAAAACATTCAGTACTTC.

V usage is TRBV4-2 and J usage is TRBJ2-7; 7 bases are a match to TRBD2. The CDR3 is 16 residues long. V shed 4 bases and J 0 bases; nucleotides not matched to a gene: 9. Per the germline V gene, CDR1 is LGHNA and CDR2 is YNFKEQ. In DNA form, the CDR3 reads TGTGCCAGCAGCCGGGGAGCGGGGAAGAGCTCCTACGAGCAGTACTTC. This sequence encodes CASSRGAGKSSYEQYF.

This clone was picked up one time. This chain's CDR3 is CASSPGGEGYTF. In nucleotides, the CDR3 is TGTGCCAGCTCACCAGGGGGAGAGGGCTACACCTTC. The V call is TRBV18, the J call TRBJ1-2; D possibly corresponds to TRBD1 (5 bases). Per germline, CDR1 KGHSH and CDR2 LQKENI. Trimming took 2 bases from V and 8 from J, leaving 9 bases between them. This CDR3 is 12 amino acids long. Looking up the rest from reference TRBV18 and TRBJ1-2 gives the full variable domain: NAGVMQNPRHLVRRRGQEARLRCSPMKGHSHVYWYRQLPEEGLKFMVYLQKENIIDESGMPKERFSAEFPKEGPSILRIQQVVRGDSAAYFCASSPGGEGYTFGSGTRLTVV.

The chain couples TRBV5-1 to TRBJ2-3, with unresolved D. The germline V and J ends were trimmed by 0 bases and 4 bases, with 9 bases remaining between them. The CDR3 extends over 14 amino acids. Germline assignment: CDR1 SGHRS and CDR2 YFSETQ. This chain's CDR3 is CASSLATKADTQYF. The CDR3 nucleotides are TGCGCCAGCAGCTTGGCGACCAAGGCAGATACGCAGTATTTT.